These T cell receptor beta chains were read from a single sample in a study of cytomegalovirus exposure and HLA in healthy donors. Sequenced by immunoSEQ multiplex PCR; TCRdb stores in-frame clones only, minus some. The sample consists of approximately 150,000 clones, nearly 80% of them appearing once. Sequences were obtained from PBMCs. These receptors were obtained from a middle-aged woman in good health and CMV-seronegative. The CDR3 runs from the conserved cysteine through the conserved F or W. A D gene is named only where the DNA matches it firmly. Clone size is given for some rows only: seen once, a few or many times, or a class if the clone is expanded.

TGCGCCAGCAGCTTGGGGTCAACTAGTAACTATGGCTACACCTTC	CASSLGSTSNYGYTF	TRBJ1-2	.	.	TRBV5-1
TGCAGCGTTGCTGGTAGCGGGAGTTCCTACAATGAGCAGTTCTTC	CSVAGSGSSYNEQFF	TRBJ2-1	.	TRBD2	TRBV29-1
TGTGCCAGCACCCTAGGGACAGTAGAGACCCAGTACTTC	CASTLGTVETQYF	TRBJ2-5	few	TRBD1	TRBV28
TGTGCCAGTTGGACAGGGGCGTCCTACAATGAGCAGTTCTTC	CASWTGASYNEQFF	TRBJ2-1	.	TRBD1	TRBV6-1
TGTGCCAGCAGTTCTCGACAGGGGGTGTTTAGGGATGACTACACCTTC	CASSSRQGVFRDDYTF	TRBJ1-2	.	TRBD1	TRBV6-5
TGTGCCAGCAGCCCCCAAAAGGCCAACGTCCTGACTTTC	CASSPQKANVLTF	TRBJ2-6	.	.	TRBV7-3
TGTGCCAGCAGCGCCACCGCGTTGCTAGGTGTGTACGAGCAGTACTTC	CASSATALLGVYEQYF	TRBJ2-7	.	.	TRBV7-2
TGTGCCAGCAGCTTAGGGTCTGCAGGAGAGCAGTTCTTC	CASSLGSAGEQFF	TRBJ2-1	once	.	TRBV7-9
TGTGCCAGCAGTGACGGGCCGAACTATGGCTACACCTTC	CASSDGPNYGYTF	TRBJ1-2	.	.	TRBV6-4
TGTGCCAGCAGCTTAGTTCCAGGGGGCATGTCTCAGCCCCAGCATTTT	CASSLVPGGMSQPQHF	TRBJ1-5	.	TRBD1	TRBV7-8
TGTGCCAGCAGTTACAGGGACTTACGGTCCGGCTACACCTTC	CASSYRDLRSGYTF	TRBJ1-2	once	.	TRBV6-6
TGTGCCAGCTCACCGGATCAGGACAGGACCTCTGGCTACACCTTC	CASSPDQDRTSGYTF	TRBJ1-2	once	TRBD1	TRBV18
TGTGCTAGTGGTTTGGAAGGGGATTCACCCCTCCACTTT	CASGLEGDSPLHF	TRBJ1-6	.	.	TRBV12-5
TGTGCCAGCAGGTGGGGACAGGGGTTCTACGAGCAGTACTTC	CASRWGQGFYEQYF	TRBJ2-7	.	TRBD1	TRBV28
TGTGCCAGCAGTGGGGCTAGCGGGTCACAAGAGACCCAGTACTTC	CASSGASGSQETQYF	TRBJ2-5	.	TRBD2	TRBV28
TGTGCCAGCAGCTCGGGGAGGGATGAGCAGTTCTTC	CASSSGRDEQFF	TRBJ2-1	.	TRBD2	TRBV7-9
TGTGCCAGCAGCTTCACCGGGATGAACACCGGGGAGCTGTTTTTT	CASSFTGMNTGELFF	TRBJ2-2	.	.	TRBV5-4
TGCAGCGTTGTTGCAGGGCCACGCCAAGAAGCTTTCTTT	CSVVAGPRQEAFF	TRBJ1-1	.	.	TRBV29-1
TGTGCCAGCAGCTCGGGAAGTAGCGGGAGGGCCGGAGAGACCCAGTACTTC	CASSSGSSGRAGETQYF	TRBJ2-5	.	TRBD2	TRBV11-2
TGTGCCAGCACCAGGACAGATACGCAGTATTTT	CASTRTDTQYF	TRBJ2-3	.	.	TRBV6-6
TGTGCCAGCAGGGCCGGACCAGGGGGCATCGCCTACGAGCAGTACTTC	CASRAGPGGIAYEQYF	TRBJ2-7	.	TRBD1	TRBV2
TGTGCCAGCAGCGGGGACAGGGGAAACTATGGCTACACCTTC	CASSGDRGNYGYTF	TRBJ1-2	.	TRBD1	TRBV5-4
TGTGCCAGCAGATATTCCGGGGAGCTGTTTTTT	CASRYSGELFF	TRBJ2-2	.	.	TRBV2
TGTGCCAGCACCCCAGGGGGAGAGACCCAGTACTTC	CASTPGGETQYF	TRBJ2-5	.	TRBD1	TRBV27
TGTGCCAGCTCACCTTCAGGGATGAATAGCAATCAGCCCCAGCATTTT	CASSPSGMNSNQPQHF	TRBJ1-5	.	.	TRBV18
TGTGCCAGCAGCCAAGCTAGCGGGGGCGAGAGGGGAGAGACCCAGTACTTC	CASSQASGGERGETQYF	TRBJ2-5	.	TRBD2	TRBV4-2
TGTGCCAGCTCACCACAAGGGGGCCGGAACACTGAAGCTTTCTTT	CASSPQGGRNTEAFF	TRBJ1-1	.	TRBD1	TRBV18
TGCAGCGTCTTGGTCCCGGGACAGGGGTCTGGGGCCAACGTCCTGACTTTC	CSVLVPGQGSGANVLTF	TRBJ2-6	.	TRBD1	TRBV29-1
TGTGCCACCAGCCCACAGCCGGACAGGGAAGCCCCTAACTATGGCTACACCTTC	CATSPQPDREAPNYGYTF	TRBJ1-2	.	TRBD1	TRBV15
TGTGCCAGCAGTTCCGCCCGGGGGGCAGGATCACCCCTCCACTTT	CASSSARGAGSPLHF	TRBJ1-6	.	.	TRBV6-5
TGTGCCAGCAGTTTAATGTCGGTCCATGGCTACACCTTC	CASSLMSVHGYTF	TRBJ1-2	.	.	TRBV28
TGTGCCACCAGCAGGGGACAGAGCACAGATACGCAGTATTTT	CATSRGQSTDTQYF	TRBJ2-3	.	TRBD1	TRBV15
TGTGCCAGCAGTCCGAGCACTAGCGGGTCTTACAATGAGCAGTTCTTC	CASSPSTSGSYNEQFF	TRBJ2-1	.	TRBD2	TRBV28
TGTGCCAGCAGCGTCCGGACAGGAGGGCTTAGTACTGAAGCTTTCTTT	CASSVRTGGLSTEAFF	TRBJ1-1	.	TRBD1	TRBV7-2
TGTGCCAGCAGCACCCGGGAGGGCGGGGAGACCCAGTACTTC	CASSTREGGETQYF	TRBJ2-5	.	TRBD2	TRBV11-2
TGCGCCAGCAGCTTTCAGGGGGGTAACACTGAAGCTTTCTTT	CASSFQGGNTEAFF	TRBJ1-1	.	TRBD1	TRBV5-1
TGCAGCGTTGAGATACAGGACAGGGATTTCTACAATGAGCAGTTCTTC	CSVEIQDRDFYNEQFF	TRBJ2-1	few	TRBD1	TRBV29-1
TGTGCCACCAGCAGAGATATCGGACAGGGGCAGGAGACCCAGTACTTC	CATSRDIGQGQETQYF	TRBJ2-5	.	TRBD1	TRBV15
TGCGCCAGCAGCTTGTCGGGGGGCGCGGGCACCGGGGAGCTGTTTTTT	CASSLSGGAGTGELFF	TRBJ2-2	.	.	TRBV5-1
TGTGCCAGCTCACCACAGGGGGCTGAAGCTTTCTTT	CASSPQGAEAFF	TRBJ1-1	.	.	TRBV18
TGTGCCAGCAGTGAGACAGCATCGATCTCCTACGAGCAGTACTTC	CASSETASISYEQYF	TRBJ2-7	.	.	TRBV6-1
TGTGCCAGCAGCGACAGACCACCGACAGAAGATGCCAGATCTCTGTACTTC	CASSDRPPTEDARSLYF	TRBJ2-7	.	.	TRBV7-9
TGTGCCAGCAGTACTGCGGGCTCACTCCAAGAGACCCAGTACTTC	CASSTAGSLQETQYF	TRBJ2-5	.	.	TRBV2
TGTGCCAGCAGCTTCGCCGGGACAGGGGTCGGGGAGCTGTTTTTT	CASSFAGTGVGELFF	TRBJ2-2	once	TRBD1	TRBV7-3
TGTGCCAGCAGGGGGTATCGTTTCAACGGGGGGGCCTACGAGCAGTACTTC	CASRGYRFNGGAYEQYF	TRBJ2-7	.	TRBD2	TRBV2
TGCGCCAGCAGCCACCCCTTGGCAACCTATGGCTACACCTTC	CASSHPLATYGYTF	TRBJ1-2	once	.	TRBV4-1
TGTGCCAGCAGTATCAAACAGGGGACTGAGACCCAGTACTTC	CASSIKQGTETQYF	TRBJ2-5	.	.	TRBV5-4
TGTGCCAGCAGTCACGGGGGAGAAGCTTTCTTT	CASSHGGEAFF	TRBJ1-1	.	.	TRBV27
TGTGCCAGCAGCGCGGGACAGATCACAGATACGCAGTATTTT	CASSAGQITDTQYF	TRBJ2-3	.	.	TRBV7-3
TGCGCCAGCAGCCAAGATCGGAACCAAGGGGTCTATGGCTACACCTTC	CASSQDRNQGVYGYTF	TRBJ1-2	.	.	TRBV4-1
TGTGCCTGGAGGAGGGGGCTTCCCCATGGCTACACCTTC	CAWRRGLPHGYTF	TRBJ1-2	.	TRBD1	TRBV30
TGTGCCAGCAGCTTAACAGGGAGCTCCTACAATGAGCAGTTCTTC	CASSLTGSSYNEQFF	TRBJ2-1	.	.	TRBV7-3
TGTGCCAGCAGGGACCCTAGCGGGAGCACAGATACGCAGTATTTT	CASRDPSGSTDTQYF	TRBJ2-3	.	TRBD2	TRBV6-1
TGTGCCAGCAGTGATTCCCTGTACCAAGAGACCCAGTACTTC	CASSDSLYQETQYF	TRBJ2-5	.	.	TRBV2
TGTGCCAGCAGTCCTCGGACAGGGACGATCGAGCAGTACTTC	CASSPRTGTIEQYF	TRBJ2-7	.	TRBD1	TRBV2
TGTGCCAGCAGTGCCGGGACTAGCGTATACTACGAGCAGTACTTC	CASSAGTSVYYEQYF	TRBJ2-7	.	TRBD2	TRBV28
TGTGCCATCAGTGTAGGGACAGGGGGCAACAATCAGCCCCAGCATTTT	CAISVGTGGNNQPQHF	TRBJ1-5	.	TRBD1	TRBV10-3
TGTGCCAGCAGCTTATTGGGGACAGGGGGAAGCTCCTACGAGCAGTACTTC	CASSLLGTGGSSYEQYF	TRBJ2-7	.	TRBD1	TRBV11-1
TGTGCCAGCAGCACCTGGGACAGCACCGGGGAGCTGTTTTTT	CASSTWDSTGELFF	TRBJ2-2	.	TRBD1	TRBV7-2
TGTGCCAGCAGCCAAGCCCCCGGGGACTCGGAGCAGTTCTTC	CASSQAPGDSEQFF	TRBJ2-1	.	.	TRBV14